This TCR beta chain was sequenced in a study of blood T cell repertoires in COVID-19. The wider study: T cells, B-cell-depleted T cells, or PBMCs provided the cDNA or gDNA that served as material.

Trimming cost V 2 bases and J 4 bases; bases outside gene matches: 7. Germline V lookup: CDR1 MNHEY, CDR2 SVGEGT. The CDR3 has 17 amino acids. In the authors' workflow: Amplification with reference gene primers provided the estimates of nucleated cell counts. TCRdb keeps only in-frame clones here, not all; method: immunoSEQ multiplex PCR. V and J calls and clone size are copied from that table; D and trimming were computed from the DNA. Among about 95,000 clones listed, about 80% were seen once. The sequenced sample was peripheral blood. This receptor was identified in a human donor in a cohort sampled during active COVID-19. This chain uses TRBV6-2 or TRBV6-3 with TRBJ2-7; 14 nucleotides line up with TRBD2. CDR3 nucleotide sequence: TGTGCCAGCAGTTACCTGGGACTAGCGGGAGCATGGTACGAGCAGTACTTC. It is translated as CASSYLGLAGAWYEQYF.